The 14 T cell receptor beta chains listed next were all sequenced from one sample in a study of chemoradiotherapy in HPV16-positive cancers. Measured with immunoSEQ multiplex PCR; TCRdb has only the in-frame clones, and not every one. The sample contains about 4,700 clones, approximately 80% of which appear only once. Here the sequenced sample was tumor tissue, taken from a patient who underwent chemoradiotherapy. The receptors stem from a human donor with HPV-associated anogenital cancer.

This clone was observed once. The V and J genes are TRBV14 and TRBJ2-5, with D hard to call. The V gene lost 2 bases and the J gene lost 6 bases, with 7 bases spanning the gap. This CDR3 has 12 residues. Germline V gene sequence: CDR1 SGHDN, CDR2 FVKESK. The CDR3 spells CASSQSRKTQYF. The CDR3 bases are TGTGCCAGCAGCCAATCTCGCAAGACCCAGTACTTC.

CDR3 DNA sequence: TGTGCCAGCAGCTTTCCGGGAGGGGGCCCCCCTTCTGGGGCCAACGTCCTGACTTTC. Protein sequence: CASSFPGGGPPSGANVLTF. The V and J genes are TRBV5-4 and TRBJ2-6; D might be TRBD2 (8 bases). From germline, CDR1 is SGHNT and CDR2 YYREEE (reference sequence). CDR3 length: 19 residues. The germline V and J ends were trimmed by 2 bases and 1 base, with 19 bases remaining between them.

The rearrangement joins TRBV18 to TRBJ2-6, with D unresolved. This CDR3 spans 13 amino acids. Germline V gene lookup returns CDR1 KGHSH and CDR2 LQKENI. Trimming left V 3 bases short and J 1 base short, with 1 base between. DNA of the CDR3: TGTGCCAGCTCACCGTCTGGGGCCAACGTCCTGACTTTC. This translates into CASSPSGANVLTF.

This clone came up a few times. The genes are TRBV25-1 and TRBJ2-7; TRBD2 matches at 7 bases. V gave up 2 bases and J gave up 6 bases; unmatched junction bases: 7. This CDR3 has 14 residues. Germline V CDR1 and CDR2: MGHDK, SYGVNS. The DNA of the CDR3 is TGTGCCAGCAGTGAAGGCGGGGGAGCGTCCGAGCAGTACTTC. This gives the protein CASSEGGGASEQYF.

The V call is TRBV27, the J call TRBJ1-3; D is ambiguous. The germline CDR1 and CDR2 sequences are MNHEY and SMNVEV (reference sequence). V lost 2 bases, J lost 0 bases, and 8 bases lay in between. The CDR3 runs to 15 residues. CDR3 sequence (DNA): TGTGCCAGCAGTTTAACCATGAGCTCTGGAAACACCATATATTTT. Amino acids: CASSLTMSSGNTIYF.

This sequence joins TRBV5-4 and TRBJ2-3, with 13 bases identical to TRBD2. In germline, CDR1 is SGHNT, CDR2 YYREEE (reference sequence). V dropped 1 base and J dropped 4; count of bases not matched to a gene: 3. CDR3 length: 16 residues. CDR3 sequence reads: CASSLTSGGVADTQYF. The CDR3 nucleotides are TGTGCCAGCAGCTTGACTAGCGGGGGGGTGGCAGATACGCAGTATTTT.

The gene calls are TRBV11-2 and TRBJ2-1; 9 bases line up with TRBD2. Germline CDR1 reads SGHAT; CDR2 reads FQNNGV. V shed 1 base and J 2 bases; nucleotides not matched to a gene: 12. The CDR3 runs to 19 residues. CDR3 residues: CASSLGRAGGIPAYNEQFF. The CDR3 bases are TGTGCCAGCAGCTTAGGTCGAGCGGGGGGCATACCCGCCTACAATGAGCAGTTCTTC.

The chain carries TRBV19 and TRBJ1-5; 7 nucleotides align to TRBD1. The CDR3 covers 16 residues. Per the germline V gene, CDR1 is LNHDA and CDR2 is SQIVND (reference sequence). J gave up 2 bases and V 0 bases, and 4 bases lay outside the gene matches. The DNA for the CDR3 is TGTGCCAGTAGTATAGATCTAGGGGGCGGCAATCAGCCCCAGCATTTT. Its translation is CASSIDLGGGNQPQHF.

This sequence joins TRBV7-9 and TRBJ1-1, with D unclear. Trimming removed 3 bases at V and 0 bases at J, with 17 bases between. The CDR3 covers 17 residues. Germline assignment: CDR1 SEHNR and CDR2 FQNEAQ (reference sequence). CDR3 amino acids: CASSLVRTVGMNTEAFF. As DNA, the CDR3 is TGTGCCAGCAGCTTGGTCCGAACGGTAGGGATGAACACTGAAGCTTTCTTT. The variable domain in full, with the rest retrieved from reference TRBV7-9 and TRBJ1-1, is DTGVSQNPRHKITKRGQNVTFRCDPISEHNRLYWYRQTLGQGPEFLTYFQNEAQLEKSRLLSDRFSAERPKGSFSTLEIQRTEQGDSAMYLCASSLVRTVGMNTEAFFGQGTRLTVV.

This clone was seen a handful of times. The rearrangement joins TRBV19 to TRBJ1-5; TRBD1 matches at 8 bases. The CDR3 is 14 amino acids. The V gene end was trimmed by 3 bases and the J gene end by 6 bases; junction bases not matched to a gene: 4. Germline CDR1 and CDR2: LNHDA and SQIVND (reference sequence). This chain's CDR3 is CASSMWTGTQPQHF. The CDR3 nucleotides are TGTGCCAGTAGTATGTGGACAGGGACTCAGCCCCAGCATTTT.

V gene TRBV15 combines with J gene TRBJ1-2; D gene ambiguous. Trimming took off 7 bases at V and 0 bases at J, with 15 bases between the two ends. CDR1 and CDR2 (germline): LNHNV, YYDKDF (reference sequence). This CDR3 comprises 15 residues. CDR3 sequence (DNA): TGTGCCACCAAAAAGGGCGACGTCCCTAACTATGGCTACACCTTC. Translating it yields CATKKGDVPNYGYTF. Full variable domain (remainder filled in from reference TRBV15 and TRBJ1-2): DAMVIQNPRYQVTQFGKPVTLSCSQTLNHNVMYWYQQKSSQAPKLLFHYYDKDFNNEADTPDNFQSRRPNTSFCFLDIRSPGLGDTAMYLCATKKGDVPNYGYTFGSGTRLTVV.

The V and J genes are TRBV4-1 and TRBJ2-5; D might be TRBD2 (5 bases). The CDR3 loop spans 13 amino acids. Trimming cost V 3 bases and J 10 bases, with 15 bases left between them. The germline V gene has CDR1 MGHRA and CDR2 YSYEKL. The CDR3 here is CASSQEDHRNQYF. DNA for the CDR3: TGCGCCAGCAGCCAGGAGGACCATAGGAACCAGTACTTC.

The J gene is TRBJ2-3, the V gene TRBV5-1; 10 bases fit TRBD1. The CDR3 totals 16 residues. Trimming at V came to 3 bases and at J to 3 bases, leaving 7 bases not matched to a gene. CDR1 is SGHRS and CDR2 is YFSETQ in the germline V gene. CDR3 in amino acids: CASSSGTGDGTDTQYF. The CDR3 nucleotides read TGCGCCAGCAGCTCCGGGACAGGGGACGGGACAGATACGCAGTATTTT.

The chain carries TRBV5-1 and TRBJ1-1, with D possibly matching TRBD1 (5 bases). V was trimmed by 6 bases and J by 3 bases, leaving 12 bases between them. This CDR3 is built from 13 residues. From germline, CDR1 is SGHRS and CDR2 YFSETQ. In DNA, the CDR3 is TGCGCCAGCAAAGTCGAGGGGTACACTGAAGCTTTCTTT. Protein: CASKVEGYTEAFF.